This T cell receptor (beta chain) came from a study of cytomegalovirus exposure and HLA in healthy donors. TCRdb's copy holds only in-frame clones and misses some; the assay was immunoSEQ multiplex PCR. The table lists under 200,000 clones, about 89% of them singletons. The CDR3 has 14 residues. Trimming took off 4 bases at V and 6 bases at J, with 13 bases between the two ends. Per the germline V gene, CDR1 is SGHRS and CDR2 is YFSETQ. The TCR was taken from a woman between 18 and 29 years old in good health and CMV-seropositive. Source material: PBMCs. The V gene is TRBV5-1, the J gene TRBJ1-4, with D maybe TRBD1 (5 bases). The CDR3 DNA reads as TGCGCCAGCAGCCCAGGACAAGGGTATGAAAAACTGTTTTTT. Encoded protein: CASSPGQGYEKLFF.